The present T cell receptor beta chain was sequenced within a study of regulatory T cells in long-lasting Graves disease (dated by TCRdb to about 2021). Regarding the study in general: Patients with newly diagnosed Graves' disease had been on antithyroid drugs for under 3 months. Patients with persistent Graves' disease were compared with patients with newly diagnosed Graves' disease using TCR sequencing and RNA sequencing of peripheral blood. The study was conducted in China and was registered as a clinical trial. TCR sequencing covered about 13 persistent and 20 or so newly diagnosed Graves' disease patients, some 35 samples in total.

The library was obtained by multiplex PCR. The sample was run on an Illumina HiSeq 4000. iRepertoire HTBI primers and Arm-PCR amplification of CDR3 regions were used to construct TCR beta libraries. Gel purification was performed on PCR products prior to sequencing. The authors processed their data as follows. Gene usage analysis of CDR3 amino acid clonotypes relied on the approximately 60 TRBV and about 15 TRBJ segments identified across samples. COPE and FqMerger were used to merge filtered high-quality paired reads into contigs. BLAST was used to align contigs to the IMGT TRBV, TRBD and TRBJ reference genes, and CDR3 was defined following IMGT. Highly expanded clones were defined as clonotypes with a frequency above 0.1%. Shannon entropy served as the measure of repertoire diversity, while the Gini coefficient captured V-J evenness. Public clonotypes were defined as clonotypes shared by more than one individual. In TCRdb, the public reads were trimmed at Q25 with fastp and aligned with MiXCR, with productive beta chains retained. Each CDR3 protein gets just one entry, which takes the most common genes and DNA from the rows behind it. Clone size and V and J calls follow TCRdb, not the original study. In all, the sample holds roughly 380,000 distinct CDR3 sequences, and around 17% of those were seen once. 25% to 30% of the sample is taken by the ten largest.

V loses 4 bases at its end and J loses 0 bases; junction bases beyond the gene matches: 5. Including the terminal cysteine and phenylalanine, the CDR3 comprises 17 residues. CDR3 DNA is the only sequence kept; it has 51 bases, read in frame from the first base. The CDR1 and CDR2 encoded by the germline V gene (reference sequence) are SGHKS and YYEKEE. In this sample, this clonotype turned up many times. The antigen it recognizes is unknown. No much larger clonotype is one base removed from it; base qualities were not supplied. Findings and caveats that apply to the study as a whole: Because the primary lesion, thyroid tissue, could not be accessed, the study looked at peripheral blood alone. The authors acknowledged the small sample size as a limitation that may reduce accuracy. A larger number of public clonotypes was shared among persistent patients (approximately 2,500) than among newly diagnosed patients (about 990). Compared with newly diagnosed patients, patients with persistent Graves' disease had lower TCR Shannon entropy and fewer highly expanded clones, which suggests clonal expansion. Sequencing and analysis were limited to the TCR beta chain. Persistent disease showed preferential use of TRBV28, TRBJ1-2 and TRBJ2-5, whereas newly diagnosed disease favored TRBV20-1 and TRBJ2-1.

This specimen's time point label, interpreted: newly diagnosed GD, antithyroid drugs for less than 3 months. RNA was extracted from PBMCs in TRIzol for both TCR sequencing and RNA sequencing. The diagnosis of Graves' disease was made according to American Thyroid Association guidelines. Patients were recruited from an endocrinology department in Xi'an, China. From each patient, about 8.9 milliliters of peripheral blood was collected into an EDTA anticoagulant tube. PBMCs were isolated by Ficoll Paque Plus density gradient separation without further T cell sorting. An Agilent 2100 Bioanalyzer and agarose gel were used to check RNA quality, while a NanoDrop 2000 measured RNA concentration. This sample also appeared in a second study, on T cells in Graves' hyperthyroidism and ophthalmopathy. As described in the second report: Stable Graves' hyperthyroidism was defined as no progression to ophthalmopathy during 18 months of follow-up. Hyperthyroidism patients were newly diagnosed, had a disease duration of under 2 months, and were aged 18 to 65 years. Exclusion was applied to patients with uncontrolled infections, other autoimmune diseases, pregnancy or lactation. Diagnoses were based on clinical symptoms, serum thyroxine and TRAb, thyroid ultrasound and orbital computed tomography. The first round of RT-PCR for the TCR CDR3 was performed with the HTBI primer set and the Qiagen OneStep RT-PCR kit. Most expanded thyroid clonotypes (frequency above 0.001) were also detected in blood, a finding suggesting that blood repertoires may reflect thyroid immune responses. A model built on a 13 V-J signature distinguished ophthalmopathy from stable hyperthyroidism, reaching about 88% sensitivity and 81.08% specificity in cross-validation and 80%/75% in testing. In validation, progression to ophthalmopathy was predicted by the model with nearly 71% sensitivity and just over 72% specificity, a median of roughly 6 months before onset. A discovery cohort of about 100 patients, about 40 with Graves' ophthalmopathy and approximately 60 with stable Graves' hyperthyroidism, was used to find distinguishing TCR V-J signatures. Whether ophthalmopathy could be predicted prospectively was tested in an independent validation cohort made up of approximately 19 hyperthyroidism patients plus 17 patients who later progressed to ophthalmopathy. The approximately 100 discovery patients were randomly divided into training and test sets at a 7:3 ratio. The study also compared thyroid tissue and blood T-cell repertoires from more than 5 Graves' hyperthyroidism patients. After blood sampling, hyperthyroidism patients were treated with methimazole at a starting dose of 30 mg daily, and ophthalmopathy patients were treated with high-dose intravenous methylprednisolone. A second multiplex PCR round built the libraries, followed by size selection and purification. Libraries were sequenced paired-end with 100 bp reads on an Illumina HiSeq2000. SOAPnuke was used to process the raw data, with reads discarded if the reads contained adapters or uncalled bases, had a mean Phred below 15, or lacked an exact constant-primer or identifier match. COPE v1.2.5 was used to merge the high-quality paired reads, and each unique nucleotide sequence was defined as a clonotype. MiTCR v1.1 was used to align the clonotypes against IMGT TRBV, TRBD and TRBJ reference segments. The analysis included only V-J combinations with a frequency above 0.0001, which together covered 99.2% of the repertoires. A TCS score was defined as the ratio of F50 (clonal expansion) to E x V (chaos), with BLOSUM62-based TCRdist applied between CDR3 peptides within each V-J. Welch's t-statistics and random forest reduced 500 to 650 V-J features to 13, which were used in a naive Bayes classifier (R e1071). No statistical method was used to set the sample size in advance, and investigators knew the group allocation. The paper describes TCR Vbeta CDR3 sequencing of about 140 peripheral blood samples, made up of about 40 ophthalmopathy patients, around 78 hyperthyroidism patients and about 17 progressor patients.

This receptor chain uses TRBV5-5 and TRBJ2-6; TRBD2 agrees with 9 junctional bases. Sequencing used peripheral blood mononuclear cells (PBMCs), obtained at new diagnosis, from a patient treated with antithyroid drugs. The sequence came from a man aged 40-55 years with Graves disease. Donor details come from another sample of the same person, matched by shared clones. CDR3 reads: CASSPSSGVSGANVLTF. The sequenced DNA: TGTGCCAGCAGCCCGTCTAGCGGGGTCTCTGGGGCCAACGTCCTGACTTTC.